This TCR beta chain appears in the sequencing data of a study of beta chain features in type 1 diabetes. Of the isolated RNA, all was reverse transcribed, and so the sequenced material was expressed TCRB transcripts. The method was immunoSEQ multiplex PCR; TCRdb's version includes in-frame clones alone and lacks a portion of them. The sample records hundreds of thousands of clones, around 30% being singletons. This clone was detected only once. This receptor was obtained from a man between 18 and 29 years old in good health. The sequenced sample was naive CD4+ T cells from blood.

Here the CDR3 DNA reads TGTGCCAGCGGAAGGGGGGGCACATACAATGAGCAGTTCTTC. Protein: CASGRGGTYNEQFF. The V call is TRBV6-1, the J call TRBJ2-1; possibly TRBD2 for D (7 bases). The CDR3 covers 14 residues. The V end lost 8 bases, the J end lost 4 bases, and 15 bases lay between the germline ends. CDR1 and CDR2 (germline): MNHNS, SASEGT.